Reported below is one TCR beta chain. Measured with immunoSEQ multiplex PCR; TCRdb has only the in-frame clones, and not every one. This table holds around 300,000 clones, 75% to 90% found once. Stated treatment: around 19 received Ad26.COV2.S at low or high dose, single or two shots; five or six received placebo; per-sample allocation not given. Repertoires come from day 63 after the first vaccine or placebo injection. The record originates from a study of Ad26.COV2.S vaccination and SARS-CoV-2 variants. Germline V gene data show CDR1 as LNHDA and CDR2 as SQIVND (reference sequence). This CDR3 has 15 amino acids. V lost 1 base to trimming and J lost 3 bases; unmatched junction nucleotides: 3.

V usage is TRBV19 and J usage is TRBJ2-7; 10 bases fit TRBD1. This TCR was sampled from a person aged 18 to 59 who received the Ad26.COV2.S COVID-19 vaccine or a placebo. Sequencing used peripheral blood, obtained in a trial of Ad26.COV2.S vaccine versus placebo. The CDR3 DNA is TGTGCCAGTAGTATAGCGGGGACAGGGGACTACGAGCAGTACGTC. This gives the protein CASSIAGTGDYEQYV.